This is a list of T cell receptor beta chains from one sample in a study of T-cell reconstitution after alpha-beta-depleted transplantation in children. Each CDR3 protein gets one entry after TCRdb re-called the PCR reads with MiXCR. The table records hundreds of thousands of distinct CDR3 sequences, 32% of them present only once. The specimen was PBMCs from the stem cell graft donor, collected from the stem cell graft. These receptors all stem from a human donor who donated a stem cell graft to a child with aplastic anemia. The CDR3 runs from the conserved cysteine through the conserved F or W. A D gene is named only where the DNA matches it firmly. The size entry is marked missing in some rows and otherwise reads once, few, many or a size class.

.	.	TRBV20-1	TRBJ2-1	TGCAGTGCTACCCTAGGCTACAATGAGCAGTTCTTC	CSATLGYNEQFF
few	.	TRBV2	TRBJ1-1	TGTGCCAGCAGAGCCGTGGTGGGATCCCAGAACACTGAAGCTTTCTTT	CASRAVVGSQNTEAFF
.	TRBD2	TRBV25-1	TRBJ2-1	TGTGCCAGCAGTGAAGAGGGACTAGCGGGAAAGTTCTTC	CASSEEGLAGKFF
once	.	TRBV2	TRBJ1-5	TGTGCCAGCAGAGAAACCTGGGTCGGGGGCAATCAGCCCCAGCATTTT	CASRETWVGGNQPQHF
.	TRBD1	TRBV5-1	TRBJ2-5	TGCGCCAGCAGCTGGACCGGGACAGAACAAGAGACCCAGTACTTC	CASSWTGTEQETQYF
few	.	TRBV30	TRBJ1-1	TGTGCCTGGACCGTCATGAACACTGAAGCTTTCTTT	CAWTVMNTEAFF
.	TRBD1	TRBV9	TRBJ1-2	TGTGCCAGCAGCGGTGTGGGGGCCACAGGGGGGTATGGCTACACCTTC	CASSGVGATGGYGYTF
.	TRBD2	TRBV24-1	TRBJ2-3	TGTGCCACCAGTGATTTGTCCGGGGGGACTCATAGCACAGATACGCAGTATTTT	CATSDLSGGTHSTDTQYF
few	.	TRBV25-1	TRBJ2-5	TGTGCCAGCAGTGACCCAGGTTGGGGAGATGGGGAGACCCAGTACTTC	CASSDPGWGDGETQYF
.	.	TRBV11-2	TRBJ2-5	TGTGCCAGCAGCCTTAGGGGGAGGCAGGGGAGAGAGACCCAGTACTTC	CASSLRGRQGRETQYF
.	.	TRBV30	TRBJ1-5	TGTGCCTGGAGTGTAGACGGCAATCAGCCCCAGCATTTT	CAWSVDGNQPQHF
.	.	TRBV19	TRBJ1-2	TGTGCCAGTAGTTCCCACAGGGACGCCTATGGCTACACCTTC	CASSSHRDAYGYTF
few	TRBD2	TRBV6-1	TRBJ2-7	TGTGCCAGCAGTGAAGCTGGGTACGCCGGGACTAGCGGCCGACGCCCCTACGAGCAGTACTTC	CASSEAGYAGTSGRRPYEQYF
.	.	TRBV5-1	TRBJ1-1	TGCGCCAGCAGGCGAGACTCGAACACTGAAGCTTTCTTT	CASRRDSNTEAFF
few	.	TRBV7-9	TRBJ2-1	TGTGCCAGCAGCTTCACTCATGAGCAGTTCTTC	CASSFTHEQFF
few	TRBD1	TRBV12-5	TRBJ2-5	TGTGCTAGTGGTCCGGGACAGGAGATTGAGACCCAGTACTTC	CASGPGQEIETQYF
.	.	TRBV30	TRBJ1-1	TGTGCCTGGGCATTTAACACTGAAGCTTTCTTT	CAWAFNTEAFF
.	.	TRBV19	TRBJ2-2	TGTGCCAGTAGTCATGGGGAGCTGTTTTTT	CASSHGELFF
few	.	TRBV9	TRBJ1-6	TGTGCCAGCAGCGCAACTCAGGGGATTGGTTCACCCCTCCACTTT	CASSATQGIGSPLHF
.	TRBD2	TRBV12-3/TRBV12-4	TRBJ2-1	TGTGCCAGCAGTCCCGGACTAGCGGGGGGGCGCTACAATGAGCAGTTCTTC	CASSPGLAGGRYNEQFF
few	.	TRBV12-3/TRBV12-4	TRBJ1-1	TGTGCCAGCAGTTTCCAGGGTGGGACTGAAGCTTTCTTT	CASSFQGGTEAFF
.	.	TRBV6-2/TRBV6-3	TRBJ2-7	TGTGCCAAAGGAGGTGAGCAGTACTTC	CAKGGEQYF
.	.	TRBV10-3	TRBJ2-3	TGTGCCATCAGTGAGTCACCTAGCGTAGATTTCACAGATACGCAGTATTTT	CAISESPSVDFTDTQYF
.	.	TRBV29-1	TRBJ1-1	TGCAGCGTTGAAGTGAGTGGGTTCGGCGCGGAAGCTTTCTTT	CSVEVSGFGAEAFF
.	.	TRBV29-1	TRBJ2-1	TGCAGCGTTGAAGGTGGTCAAGGTCCTCAATCCTACAATGAGCAGTTCTTC	CSVEGGQGPQSYNEQFF
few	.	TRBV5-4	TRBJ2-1	TGTGCCAGCAGCTTGTGGCAGGGCGACAATGAGCAGTTCTTC	CASSLWQGDNEQFF
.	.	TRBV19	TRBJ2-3	TGTGCCAGTTCGGGATATCTTACAGATACGCAGTATTTT	CASSGYLTDTQYF